These 12 T cell receptor beta chains came from one sample sequenced in a study of shared clonotypes between healthy human individuals. TCRdb keeps only in-frame clones here, not all; method: immunoSEQ multiplex PCR. The repertoire consists of fewer than 1.6 million clones, with just under 99% occurring once and the leading ten covering about 0.4%. Sequencing used naive CD4+ T cells sorted from blood. Subset given: CD45RA+ positively selected. These receptors were obtained from a man between 25 and 39 years old in good health.

J is TRBJ2-1 and V is TRBV2, with D tentatively TRBD2 (5 bases). CDR3 length: 15 amino acids. Germline V gene lookup returns CDR1 SNHLY and CDR2 FYNNEI. The V end lost 2 bases, the J end lost 0 bases, and 8 bases lay between the germline ends. CDR3 nucleotide sequence: TGTGCCAGCAGTGAACTACTAGTCTCCTACAATGAGCAGTTCTTC. It is translated as CASSELLVSYNEQFF.

The CDR3 here is CASSISGTGGTDTQYF. CDR3 DNA: TGTGCCAGCAGCATATCCGGGACAGGAGGCACAGATACGCAGTATTTT. The V call is TRBV7-2, the J call TRBJ2-3, with 8 positions matching TRBD1. The CDR3 length is 16 residues. CDR1 is SGHTA and CDR2 is FQGNSA in the germline V gene. The V and J ends lost 5 bases and 1 base, in that order; junction bases with no gene match: 8.

The chain couples TRBV9 to TRBJ2-4; D might be TRBD1 or TRBD2, each matching 5 bases. With 4 bases removed from V and 3 bases from J, the gap between germline ends came to 17 bases. The CDR3 sequence is 16 residues long. Per germline, CDR1 SGDLS and CDR2 YYNGEE. The CDR3 bases are TGTGCCAGCAGCCCTTTTGGGGGTGGAGGCAAAAACATTCAGTACTTC. Its translation: CASSPFGGGGKNIQYF.

The chain carries TRBV5-1 and TRBJ2-3, with D perhaps TRBD2 (5 bases). The germline CDR1 and CDR2 sequences are SGHRS and YFSETQ. The ends were cut back, 0 bases at V and 1 base at J, with 12 bases in the middle. This CDR3 region has 16 residues. CDR3 protein: CASSLGTHSGTDTQYF. In DNA, the CDR3 is TGCGCCAGCAGCTTGGGGACCCATAGCGGCACAGATACGCAGTATTTT.

The chain combines TRBV5-1 with TRBJ2-7; D unclear. Germline V lookup: CDR1 SGHRS, CDR2 YFSETQ. Trimming removed 0 bases at V and 2 bases at J, with 15 bases between. The CDR3 contains 16 residues. The CDR3 loop reads CASSLGRVGFTYEQYF. The CDR3 DNA reads TGCGCCAGCAGCTTGGGACGTGTGGGTTTTACCTACGAGCAGTACTTC.

The rearrangement uses TRBV29-1 and TRBJ2-1; no firm D call. The V and J ends lost 2 bases and 0 bases respectively, with 11 bases between them. CDR1 is SQVTM, CDR2 ANQGSEA, per germline. CDR3 length: 15 amino acids. The CDR3: CSVEWAAFSYNEQFF. CDR3 coding DNA: TGCAGCGTTGAATGGGCGGCCTTCTCCTACAATGAGCAGTTCTTC.

The J gene is TRBJ1-5, the V gene TRBV28; perhaps TRBD1 as D (6 bases). This CDR3 comprises 16 residues. Trimming removed 6 bases from V and 1 base from J, with 16 bases in between. The V gene's germline CDR1 is MDHEN and CDR2 SYDVKM. The DNA of the CDR3 is TGTGCCAGCAGACCAGGAACCAGGGGAAGCAATCAGCCCCAGCATTTT. Translated: CASRPGTRGSNQPQHF.

This rearrangement joins TRBV19 to TRBJ1-5; D is uncertain. V was shortened by 5 bases and J by 4 bases, with 18 bases between the two germline ends. CDR1 and CDR2 (germline): LNHDA, SQIVND (reference sequence). This CDR3 has 16 residues. The CDR3 DNA follows: TGTGCCAGTAGTCCGATTCGACTGACCAATAATCAGCCCCAGCATTTT. This gives the protein CASSPIRLTNNQPQHF.

The chain carries TRBV14 and TRBJ1-3; D gene ambiguous. Deletions cut 4 bases from V and 8 bases from J, with 15 bases between. CDR3 length: 14 amino acids. Germline assignment: CDR1 SGHDN and CDR2 FVKESK. CDR3 in amino acids: CASSPEIGVHTIYF. The CDR3, as DNA: TGTGCCAGCAGCCCCGAGATCGGAGTCCACACCATATATTTT.

V usage is TRBV9 and J usage is TRBJ2-7; D not certain. V lost 4 bases and J 1 base, leaving 18 bases between the germline ends. CDR3 length: 16 amino acids. CDR1 is SGDLS, CDR2 YYNGEE, per germline. The CDR3 bases are TGTGCCAGCAGCCGAGGCGGAAACTTTCCTTCCTACGAGCAGTACTTC. Translated: CASSRGGNFPSYEQYF.

This chain uses TRBV7-8 with TRBJ2-4; D unresolved. Between the trimmed V and J ends, which lost 4 bases and 0 bases, there was a span of 10 bases. Germline CDR1 is SGHVS and CDR2 is FQNEAQ. The CDR3 sequence is 15 residues long. CDR3 protein: CASSSDPRAKNIQYF. DNA for the CDR3: TGTGCCAGCAGCTCGGACCCCCGAGCCAAAAACATTCAGTACTTC. Based on the CDR3 plus reference TRBV7-8 and TRBJ2-4, the full variable domain is GAGVSQSPRYKVAKRGQDVALRCDPISGHVSLFWYQQALGQGPEFLTYFQNEAQLDKSGLPSDRFFAERPEGSVSTLKIQRTQQEDSAVYLCASSSDPRAKNIQYFGAGTRLSVL.

The V gene is TRBV6-1, the J gene TRBJ1-1; a possible D gene is TRBD1 (5 bases). The CDR3 sequence is 14 residues long. The V gene lost 6 bases and the J gene lost 1 base, with 12 bases spanning the gap. Germline V CDR1 and CDR2: MNHNS, SASEGT. The CDR3, as DNA: TGTGCCAGCAGAGCCGGGACGGCGAACACTGAAGCTTTCTTT. This sequence encodes CASRAGTANTEAFF.